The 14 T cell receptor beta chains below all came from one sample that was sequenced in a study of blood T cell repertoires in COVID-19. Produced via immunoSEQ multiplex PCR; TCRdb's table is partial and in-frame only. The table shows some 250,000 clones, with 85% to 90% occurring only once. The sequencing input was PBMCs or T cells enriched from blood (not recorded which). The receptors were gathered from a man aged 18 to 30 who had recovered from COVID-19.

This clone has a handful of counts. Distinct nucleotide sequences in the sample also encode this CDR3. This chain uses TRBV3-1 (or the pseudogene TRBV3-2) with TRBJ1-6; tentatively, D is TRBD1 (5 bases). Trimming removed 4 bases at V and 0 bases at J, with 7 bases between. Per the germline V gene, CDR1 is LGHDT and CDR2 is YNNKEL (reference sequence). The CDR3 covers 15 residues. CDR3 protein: CASSRGGSYNSPLHF. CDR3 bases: TGTGCCAGCAGCCGCGGGGGCTCCTATAATTCACCCCTCCACTTT.

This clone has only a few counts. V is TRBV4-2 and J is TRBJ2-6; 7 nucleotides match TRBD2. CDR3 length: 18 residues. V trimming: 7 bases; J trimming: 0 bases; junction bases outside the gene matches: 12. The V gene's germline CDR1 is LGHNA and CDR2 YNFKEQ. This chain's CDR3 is CASTIYGRSSSGANVLTF. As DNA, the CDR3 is TGTGCCAGCACCATTTACGGGAGGAGTAGCTCTGGGGCCAACGTCCTGACTTTC.

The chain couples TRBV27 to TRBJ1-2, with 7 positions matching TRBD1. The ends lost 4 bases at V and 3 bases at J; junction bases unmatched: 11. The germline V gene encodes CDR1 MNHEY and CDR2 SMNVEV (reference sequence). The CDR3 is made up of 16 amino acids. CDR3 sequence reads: CASSSRMVTGDYGYTF. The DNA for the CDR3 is TGTGCCAGCAGTTCACGAATGGTCACAGGGGACTATGGCTACACCTTC.

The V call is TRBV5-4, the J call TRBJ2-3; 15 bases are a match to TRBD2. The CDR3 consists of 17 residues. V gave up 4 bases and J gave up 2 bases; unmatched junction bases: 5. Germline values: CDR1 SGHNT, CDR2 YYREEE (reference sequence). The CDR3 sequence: CASSPGTSGRYTDTQYF. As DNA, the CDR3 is TGTGCCAGCAGCCCTGGGACTAGCGGGAGGTACACAGATACGCAGTATTTT.

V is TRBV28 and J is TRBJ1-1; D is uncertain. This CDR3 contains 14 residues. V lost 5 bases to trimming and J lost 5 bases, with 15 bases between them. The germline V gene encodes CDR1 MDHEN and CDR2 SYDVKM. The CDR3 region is CASSPPAELTEAFF. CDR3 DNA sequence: TGTGCCAGCAGTCCCCCTGCGGAGTTGACTGAAGCTTTCTTT.

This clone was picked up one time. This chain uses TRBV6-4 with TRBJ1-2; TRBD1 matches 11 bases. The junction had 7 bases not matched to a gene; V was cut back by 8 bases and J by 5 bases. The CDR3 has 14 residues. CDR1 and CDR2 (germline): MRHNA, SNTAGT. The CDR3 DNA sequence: TGTGCCAGCTCCCCGGGACAGGGGGGTTATGGCTACACCTTC. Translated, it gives CASSPGQGGYGYTF.

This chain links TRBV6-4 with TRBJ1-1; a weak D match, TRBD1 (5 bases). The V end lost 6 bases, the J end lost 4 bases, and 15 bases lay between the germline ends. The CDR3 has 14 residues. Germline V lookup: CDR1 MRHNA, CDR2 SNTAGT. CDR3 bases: TGTGCCAGCAGGTCGGTTTTTGGGGCCACTGAAGCTTTCTTT. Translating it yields CASRSVFGATEAFF.

The CDR3 DNA is TGTGCCAGCTCGGCTGACAGGGCCGGGGCCGGGGAGCTGTTTTTT. Translation gives CASSADRAGAGELFF. The rearrangement uses TRBV18 and TRBJ2-2, with 7 bases matching TRBD1. CDR1 and CDR2 from the germline V gene are KGHSH and LQKENI. The CDR3 runs to 15 residues. The V and J ends lost 6 bases and 6 bases, in that order; junction bases with no gene match: 10.

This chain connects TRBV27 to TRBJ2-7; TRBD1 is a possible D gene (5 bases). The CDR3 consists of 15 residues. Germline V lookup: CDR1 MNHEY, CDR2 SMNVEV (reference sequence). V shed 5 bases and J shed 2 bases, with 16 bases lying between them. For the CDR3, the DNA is TGTGCCAGCAGTCCAGGTCCAGGGCGGACCTACGAGCAGTACTTC. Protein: CASSPGPGRTYEQYF.

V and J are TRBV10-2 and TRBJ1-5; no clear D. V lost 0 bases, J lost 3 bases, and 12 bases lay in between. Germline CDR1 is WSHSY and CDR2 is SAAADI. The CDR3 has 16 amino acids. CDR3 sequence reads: CASSESYGADNQPQHF. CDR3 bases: TGCGCCAGCAGTGAGTCGTATGGTGCAGACAATCAGCCCCAGCATTTT.

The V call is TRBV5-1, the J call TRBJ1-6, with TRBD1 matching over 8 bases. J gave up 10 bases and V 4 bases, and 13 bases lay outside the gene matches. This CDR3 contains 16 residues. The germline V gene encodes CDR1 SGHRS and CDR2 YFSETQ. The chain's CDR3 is CASSLYDRGAGSPLHF. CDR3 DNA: TGCGCCAGCAGCCTTTACGACAGGGGAGCGGGATCACCCCTCCACTTT.

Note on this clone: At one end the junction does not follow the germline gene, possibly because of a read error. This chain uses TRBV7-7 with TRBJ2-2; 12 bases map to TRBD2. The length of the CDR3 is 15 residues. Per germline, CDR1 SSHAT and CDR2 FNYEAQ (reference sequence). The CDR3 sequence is CASSTGLAGTGELFF. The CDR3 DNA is TGTGCTAGCAGCACCGGACTAGCGGGGACCGGGGAGCTGTTTTTT.

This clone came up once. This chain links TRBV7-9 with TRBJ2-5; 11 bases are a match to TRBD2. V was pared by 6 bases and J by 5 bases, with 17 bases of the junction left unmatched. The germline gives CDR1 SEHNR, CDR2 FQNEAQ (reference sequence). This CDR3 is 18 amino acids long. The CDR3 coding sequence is TGTGCCAGCAGACCTAAATCCCTAGCGGGGGGCCCAGAGGAGACCCAGTACTTC. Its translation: CASRPKSLAGGPEETQYF.

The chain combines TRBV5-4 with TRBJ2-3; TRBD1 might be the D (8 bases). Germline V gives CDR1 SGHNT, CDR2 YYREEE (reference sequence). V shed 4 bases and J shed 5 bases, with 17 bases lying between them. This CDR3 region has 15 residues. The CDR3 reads CASSPGGTGGDTQYF. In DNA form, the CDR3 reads TGTGCCAGCAGCCCCGGGGGGACAGGTGGAGATACGCAGTATTTT.